The source of this TCR beta chain is a study of blood T cell repertoires in COVID-19. Study overall: Spain, Italy and the United States supplied samples that represented acute and convalescent COVID-19. Sample material is recorded as cDNA or gDNA derived from T cells, B-cell-depleted T cells, or PBMCs.

Original handling: Reference gene primer amplification gave estimated nucleated cell counts. Libraries were prepared by immunoSEQ multiplex PCR; TCRdb keeps only in-frame clonotypes and omits some of them. The D gene and trimming were derived from the DNA, and the V and J assignments and clone size from that table. The table lists about 110,000 clones, about three quarters of them singletons, with approximately 6.2% in the top ten. Germline V gives CDR1 MDHEN, CDR2 SYDVKM. Trimming removed 5 bases at V and 10 bases at J, with 11 bases between. The length of the CDR3 is 12 residues. The sample was peripheral blood. The gene calls are TRBV28 and TRBJ1-4, with a tentative D call TRBD1 (6 bases). The source of this sequence is a man at least 80 years old with acute or convalescent COVID-19. Here the CDR3 DNA reads TGTGCCAGCAGTACAGGGTCAGGAAAACTGTTTTTT. It codes for CASSTGSGKLFF.